Listed below are T cell receptor beta chains from one sample, sequenced in a study of T cell responses to AZD1222 COVID-19 vaccine. Produced via immunoSEQ multiplex PCR; TCRdb's table is partial and in-frame only. The sample has roughly 100,000 clones; roughly 90% are singletons. The material was peripheral blood, obtained 28 days after the second AZD1222 dose. The receptors were sampled from an adult who received the AZD1222 COVID-19 vaccine. Each CDR3 is given with its conserved first and last residue. Fields, in order: V gene, J gene, D gene, CDR3 protein. D genes are given only for firm matches.

TRBV25-1	TRBJ2-4	TRBD2	CASNLAGEDIQYF
TRBV2	TRBJ2-7	TRBD2	CASNLAGGLYEQYF
TRBV7-3	TRBJ2-5	NA	CASSLSGSTGETQYF
TRBV9	TRBJ2-7	NA	CASSPQAGAASYEQYF
TRBV7-9	TRBJ2-1	NA	CASSLPHSNEQFF
TRBV12-3/TRBV12-4	TRBJ1-1	TRBD1	CATSGQINTEAFF
TRBV28	TRBJ1-1	TRBD1	CASSSGQGSTEAFF
TRBV28	TRBJ2-2	TRBD2	CASRPTSGTYTGELFF
TRBV28	TRBJ1-2	NA	CASGAYGYTF
TRBV19	TRBJ2-2	TRBD2	CTRGLAGPRAGELFF
TRBV6-6	TRBJ2-7	NA	CASSYDGQTYEQYF
TRBV5-8	TRBJ1-2	TRBD1	CASSLVRGLRYGYTF
TRBV14	TRBJ1-1	NA	CASSQSGPFIAFF
TRBV21-1	TRBJ1-1	NA	CASSIIQGQNTEAFF
TRBV7-6	TRBJ2-5	NA	CASSPGSGAETQYF
TRBV18	TRBJ2-4	NA	CASSLRGLGGNIQYF
TRBV6-5	TRBJ1-1	NA	CATRGHSNTEAFF
TRBV11-2	TRBJ1-2	NA	CASSRPAHKKRGYTF
TRBV6-1	TRBJ1-6	NA	CASSDVRVYNSALHF
TRBV5-1	TRBJ2-2	TRBD2	CASSLLGEGGTGELFF
TRBV7-8	TRBJ2-1	NA	CASLGRRRSYNEQFF
TRBV6-5	TRBJ1-1	TRBD1	CASSYSAGGNTEAFF
TRBV7-3	TRBJ2-2	TRBD2	CASSSRGLAGNTGELFF
TRBV5-1	TRBJ2-5	NA	CASSSLQETQYF
TRBV11-3	TRBJ2-5	NA	CASSFGNRVPERRETQYF
TRBV3-1/TRBV3-2	TRBJ2-2	NA	CASSQDRVLYTGELFF
TRBV5-4	TRBJ2-7	TRBD1	CASSPDRVVYEQYF
TRBV3-1/TRBV3-2	TRBJ2-7	NA	CASSQSYEQYF
TRBV19	TRBJ1-6	NA	CASRSEAQWTPLHF
TRBV30	TRBJ2-7	NA	CAQQYAYEQYF
TRBV29-1	TRBJ1-5	TRBD1	CSVENFGTGGLNQPQHF
TRBV7-9	TRBJ2-1	NA	CASSLVRTVSYNEQFF
TRBV3-1/TRBV3-2	TRBJ1-2	NA	CASSQSRPTNYGYTF
TRBV28	TRBJ2-2	TRBD2	CASSLETSGITGELFF
TRBV7-9	TRBJ1-3	NA	CASSSSSGNTIYF
TRBV25-1	TRBJ1-3	NA	CASSPQGFSGNTIYF
TRBV6-5	TRBJ1-5	TRBD1	CASITTGGRQPQHF
TRBV29-1	TRBJ1-2	NA	CSVAYLRENYGYTF
TRBV30	TRBJ2-5	TRBD2	CAWSVGLAGEETQYF
TRBV6-5	TRBJ2-7	TRBD2	CASSRLAGALHEQYF
TRBV27	TRBJ2-7	TRBD1	CASSTQDRGYEQYF
TRBV6-5	TRBJ1-2	NA	CASSLNYGYTF